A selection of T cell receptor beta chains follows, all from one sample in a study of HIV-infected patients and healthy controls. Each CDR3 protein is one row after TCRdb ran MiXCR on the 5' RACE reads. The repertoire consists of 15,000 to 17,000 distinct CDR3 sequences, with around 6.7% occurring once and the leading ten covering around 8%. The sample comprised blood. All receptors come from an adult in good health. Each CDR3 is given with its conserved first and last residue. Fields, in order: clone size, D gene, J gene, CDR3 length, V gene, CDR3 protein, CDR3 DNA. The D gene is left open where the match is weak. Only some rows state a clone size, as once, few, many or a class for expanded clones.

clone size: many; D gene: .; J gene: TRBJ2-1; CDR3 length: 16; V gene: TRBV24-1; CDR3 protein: CATSDFLRTAWNEQFF; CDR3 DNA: TGTGCCACCAGTGATTTCCTCCGGACGGCTTGGAATGAGCAGTTCTTC
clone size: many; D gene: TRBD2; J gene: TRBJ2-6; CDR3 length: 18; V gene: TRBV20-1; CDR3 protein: CSATQGLTSGAGANVLTF; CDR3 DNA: TGCAGTGCTACCCAGGGGCTCACTAGCGGGGCTGGGGCCAACGTCCTGACTTTC
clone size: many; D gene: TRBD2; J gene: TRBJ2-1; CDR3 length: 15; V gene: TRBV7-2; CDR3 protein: CASSFSGGSYNEQFF; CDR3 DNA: TGTGCCAGCAGCTTTAGCGGGGGATCCTACAATGAGCAGTTCTTC
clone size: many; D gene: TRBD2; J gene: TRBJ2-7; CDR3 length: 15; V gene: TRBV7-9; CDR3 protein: CASSWAGGGSYEQYF; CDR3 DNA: TGTGCCAGCAGCTGGGCTGGCGGGGGGTCCTACGAGCAGTACTTC
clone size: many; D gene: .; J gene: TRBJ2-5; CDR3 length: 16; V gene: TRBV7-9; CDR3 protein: CASSPPGQHIQETQYF; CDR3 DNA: TGTGCCAGCAGCCCGCCGGGACAACATATACAAGAGACCCAGTACTTC
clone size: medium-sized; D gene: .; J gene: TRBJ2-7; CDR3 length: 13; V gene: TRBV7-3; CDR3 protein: CASSLGVGYEQYF; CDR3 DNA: TGTGCCAGCAGCTTAGGGGTTGGATACGAGCAGTACTTC
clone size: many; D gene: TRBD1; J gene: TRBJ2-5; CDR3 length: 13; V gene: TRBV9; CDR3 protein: CASSIGQAETQYF; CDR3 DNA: TGTGCCAGCAGCATAGGACAGGCAGAGACCCAGTACTTC
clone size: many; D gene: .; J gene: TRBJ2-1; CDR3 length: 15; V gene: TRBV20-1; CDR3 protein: CSARDPARRSYEQFF; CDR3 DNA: TGCAGTGCTAGAGATCCGGCCAGACGAAGCTATGAGCAGTTCTTC
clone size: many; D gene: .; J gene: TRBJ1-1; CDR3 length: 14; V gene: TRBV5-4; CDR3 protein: CASSSQGEGTEAFF; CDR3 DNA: TGTGCCAGCAGCTCACAGGGCGAGGGAACTGAAGCTTTCTTT
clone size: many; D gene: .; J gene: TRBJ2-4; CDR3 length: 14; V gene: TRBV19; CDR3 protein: CASRWDSRGDIQYF; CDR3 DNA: TGTGCCAGTAGATGGGACAGTCGGGGGGACATTCAGTACTTC
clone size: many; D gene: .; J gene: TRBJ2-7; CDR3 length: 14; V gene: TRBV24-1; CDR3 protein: CATSDRGPSYEQYF; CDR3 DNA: TGTGCCACCAGTGACCGGGGACCCTCCTACGAGCAGTACTTC
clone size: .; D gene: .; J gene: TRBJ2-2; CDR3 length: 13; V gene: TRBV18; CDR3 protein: CASSNTNTGELFF; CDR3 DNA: TGTGCCAGCTCAAACACGAACACCGGGGAGCTGTTTTTT
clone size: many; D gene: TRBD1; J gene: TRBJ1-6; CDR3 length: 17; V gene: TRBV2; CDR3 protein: CASSEEVPTGGGSPLHF; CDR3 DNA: TGTGCCAGCAGTGAAGAGGTCCCTACAGGGGGGGGCTCACCCCTCCACTTT
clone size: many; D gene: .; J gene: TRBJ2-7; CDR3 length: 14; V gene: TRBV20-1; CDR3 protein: CSVTGSGVPYEQYF; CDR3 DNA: TGCAGTGTTACAGGATCCGGGGTCCCCTACGAGCAGTACTTC
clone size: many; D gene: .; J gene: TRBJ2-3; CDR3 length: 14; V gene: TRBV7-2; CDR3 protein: CASSFLGYTDTQYF; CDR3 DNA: TGTGCCAGCAGCTTTCTAGGATACACAGATACGCAGTATTTT
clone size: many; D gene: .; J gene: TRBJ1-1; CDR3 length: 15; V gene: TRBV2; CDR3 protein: CASRDRTVQNTEAFF; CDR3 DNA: TGTGCCAGCAGGGACCGGACAGTCCAGAACACTGAAGCTTTCTTT
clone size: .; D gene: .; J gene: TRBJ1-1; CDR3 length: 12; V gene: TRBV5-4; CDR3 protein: CASNGPNTEAFF; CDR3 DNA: TGTGCCAGCAATGGCCCGAACACTGAAGCTTTCTTT
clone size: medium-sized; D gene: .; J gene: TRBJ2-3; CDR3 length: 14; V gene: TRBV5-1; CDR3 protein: CASSLEGSTDTQYF; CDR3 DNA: TGCGCCAGCAGCTTAGAGGGGAGCACAGATACGCAGTATTTT
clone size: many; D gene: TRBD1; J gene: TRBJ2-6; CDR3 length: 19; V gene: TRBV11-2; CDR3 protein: CASSLVGQGAFSGANVLTF; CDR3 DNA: TGTGCCAGCAGCTTAGTCGGACAGGGGGCGTTCTCTGGGGCCAACGTCCTGACTTTC
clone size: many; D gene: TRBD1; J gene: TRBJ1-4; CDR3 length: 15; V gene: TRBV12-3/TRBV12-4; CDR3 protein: CASSLVTGVREKLFF; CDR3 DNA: TGTGCCAGCAGTTTGGTGACAGGGGTGAGGGAAAAACTGTTTTTT
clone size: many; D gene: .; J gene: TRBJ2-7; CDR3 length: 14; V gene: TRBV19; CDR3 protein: CASRIREFSGEQYF; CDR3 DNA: TGTGCCAGTAGGATCAGGGAATTCTCGGGGGAGCAGTACTTC
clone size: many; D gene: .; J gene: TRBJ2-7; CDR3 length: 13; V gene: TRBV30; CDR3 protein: CAWRPPKGYEQYF; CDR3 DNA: TGTGCCTGGAGGCCTCCCAAGGGCTACGAGCAGTACTTC
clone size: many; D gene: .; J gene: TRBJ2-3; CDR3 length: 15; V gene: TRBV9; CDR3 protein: CASSTRQDLTDTQYF; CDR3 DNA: TGTGCCAGCAGCACGCGACAGGACCTCACAGATACGCAGTATTTT
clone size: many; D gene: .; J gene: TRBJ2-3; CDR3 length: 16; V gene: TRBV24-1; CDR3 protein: CATSDLQAGSGDTQYF; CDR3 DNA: TGTGCCACCAGTGATTTGCAAGCTGGGTCTGGGGATACGCAGTATTTT
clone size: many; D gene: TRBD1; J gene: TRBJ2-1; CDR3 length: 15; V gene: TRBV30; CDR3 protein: CAWSVQEGAFNEQFF; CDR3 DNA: TGTGCCTGGAGTGTACAAGAGGGGGCTTTCAATGAGCAGTTCTTC
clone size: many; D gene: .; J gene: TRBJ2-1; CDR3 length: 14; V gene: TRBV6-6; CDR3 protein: CASTPGADYNEQFF; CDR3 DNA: TGTGCCAGCACCCCCGGGGCCGACTACAATGAGCAGTTCTTC
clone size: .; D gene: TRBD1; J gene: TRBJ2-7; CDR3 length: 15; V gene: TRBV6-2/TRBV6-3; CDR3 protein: CASRTTGTGLREQYF; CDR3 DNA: TGTGCCAGCAGAACCACCGGGACAGGGCTCCGCGAGCAGTACTTC
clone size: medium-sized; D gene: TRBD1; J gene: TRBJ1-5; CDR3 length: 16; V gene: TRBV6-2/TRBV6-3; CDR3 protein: CASSPSTGGSNQPQHF; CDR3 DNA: TGTGCCAGCAGCCCAAGTACAGGGGGTAGCAATCAGCCCCAGCATTTT
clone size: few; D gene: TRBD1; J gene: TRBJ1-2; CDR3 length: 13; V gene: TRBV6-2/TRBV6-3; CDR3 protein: CASSVGRQGGYTF; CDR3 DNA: TGTGCCAGCAGCGTGGGGAGACAGGGCGGCTACACCTTC
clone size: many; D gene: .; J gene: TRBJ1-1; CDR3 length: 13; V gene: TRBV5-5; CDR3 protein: CASSLGGGLGAFF; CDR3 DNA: TGTGCCAGCAGCTTGGGGGGGGGTCTCGGCGCTTTCTTT
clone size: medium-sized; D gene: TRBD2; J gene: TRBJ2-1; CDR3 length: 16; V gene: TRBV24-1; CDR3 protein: CATSRTSGPLINEQFF; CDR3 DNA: TGTGCCACCAGCCGAACTAGCGGCCCTCTGATCAATGAGCAGTTCTTC
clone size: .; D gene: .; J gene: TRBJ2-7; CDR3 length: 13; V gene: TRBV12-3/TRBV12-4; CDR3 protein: CASSFRRDYEQYF; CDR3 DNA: TGTGCCAGCAGTTTCCGACGGGATTACGAGCAGTACTTC
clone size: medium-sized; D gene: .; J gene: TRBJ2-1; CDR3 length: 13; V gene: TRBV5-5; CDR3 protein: CASSFLGDNEQFF; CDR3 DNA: TGTGCCAGCTCCTTTTTAGGAGACAATGAGCAGTTCTTC
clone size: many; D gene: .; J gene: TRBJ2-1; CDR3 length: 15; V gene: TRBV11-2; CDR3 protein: CASSLLQGIYNEQFF; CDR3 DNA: TGTGCCAGCAGCTTGCTACAGGGAATCTACAATGAGCAGTTCTTC
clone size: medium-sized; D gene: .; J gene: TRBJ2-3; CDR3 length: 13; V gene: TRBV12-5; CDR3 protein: CASKGWATDTQYF; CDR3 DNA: TGTGCTAGTAAGGGATGGGCGACAGATACGCAGTATTTT
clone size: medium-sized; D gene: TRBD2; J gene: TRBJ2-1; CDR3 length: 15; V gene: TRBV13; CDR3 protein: CASSLTGLFYNEQFF; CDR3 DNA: TGTGCCAGCAGCTTAACGGGACTATTCTACAATGAGCAGTTCTTC
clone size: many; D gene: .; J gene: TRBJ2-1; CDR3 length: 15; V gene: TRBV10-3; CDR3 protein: CAIAKDGTDNERQFF; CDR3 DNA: TGTGCCATCGCAAAAGACGGGACGGATAATGAGAGGCAGTTCTTC
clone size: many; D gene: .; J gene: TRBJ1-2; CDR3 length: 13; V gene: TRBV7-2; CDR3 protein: CASTYSHAPGYTF; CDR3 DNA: TGTGCCAGCACCTATAGCCATGCCCCGGGCTACACCTTC
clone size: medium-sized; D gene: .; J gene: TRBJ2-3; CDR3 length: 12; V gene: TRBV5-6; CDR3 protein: CASSSRTATQYF; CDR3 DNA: TGTGCCAGCAGCTCCCGGACAGCTACGCAGTATTTT
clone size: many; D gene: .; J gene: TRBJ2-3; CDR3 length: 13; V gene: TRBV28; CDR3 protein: CASSLFLTDTQYF; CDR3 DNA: TGTGCCAGCAGTTTATTCCTCACAGATACGCAGTATTTT
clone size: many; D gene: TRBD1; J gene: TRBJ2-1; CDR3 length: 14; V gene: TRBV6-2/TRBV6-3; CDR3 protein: CASRPGQRHNEQFF; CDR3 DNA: TGTGCCAGCCGACCGGGACAGCGCCACAATGAGCAGTTCTTC
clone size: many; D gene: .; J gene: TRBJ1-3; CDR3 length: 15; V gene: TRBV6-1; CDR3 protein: CASSESTDRGNTIYF; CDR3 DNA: TGTGCCAGCAGTGAATCAACGGACCGCGGAAACACCATATATTTT